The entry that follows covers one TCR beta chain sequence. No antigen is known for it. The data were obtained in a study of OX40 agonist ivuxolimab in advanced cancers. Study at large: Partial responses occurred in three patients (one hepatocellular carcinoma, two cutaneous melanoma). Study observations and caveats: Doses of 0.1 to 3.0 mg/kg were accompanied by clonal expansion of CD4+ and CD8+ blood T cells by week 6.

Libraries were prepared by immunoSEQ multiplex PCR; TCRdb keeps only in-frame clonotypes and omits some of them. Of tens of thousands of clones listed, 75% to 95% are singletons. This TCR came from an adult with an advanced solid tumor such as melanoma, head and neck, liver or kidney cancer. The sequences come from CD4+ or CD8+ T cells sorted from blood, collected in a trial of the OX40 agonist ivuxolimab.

The CDR3 protein is CASSPPGRSNTGELFF. In DNA, the CDR3 is TGTGCCAGCTCACCCCCGGGGAGGTCGAACACCGGGGAGCTGTTTTTT. V gene TRBV18 combines with J gene TRBJ2-2, with a weak D call TRBD2 (6 bases). Germline CDR1 reads KGHSH; CDR2 reads LQKENI. The CDR3 is made up of 16 amino acids. Trimming removed 3 bases at V and 0 bases at J, with 11 bases between.